One sample yielded the 6 T cell receptor beta chains listed below, sequenced in a study of PD-1 blockade in classical Hodgkin lymphoma. Following autologous stem cell transplantation, relapse occurred in every patient, and exposure to brentuximab vedotin varied. Out of thawed PBMCs, magnetic negative selection purified CD4+ T cells. TCRdb's copy holds only in-frame clones and misses some; the assay was immunoSEQ multiplex PCR. The sample yields about 29,000 clones, roughly 87% seen once. Specimen: CD4+ T cells from blood, collected at baseline. All receptors come from a human donor with classical Hodgkin lymphoma.

The CDR3 coding sequence is TGTGCCAGCAGTGAAAATTACAGGCCAACTAATGAAAAACTGTTTTTT. Protein product: CASSENYRPTNEKLFF. The chain recombines TRBV6-1 with TRBJ1-4; D is perhaps TRBD1 (5 bases). Germline CDR1 is MNHNS and CDR2 is SASEGT. This CDR3 is built from 16 residues. The germline V and J ends were trimmed by 2 bases and 0 bases, with 10 bases remaining between them.

This sequence joins TRBV18 and TRBJ1-1; the D is unclear. The germline V and J ends were trimmed by 2 bases and 2 bases, with 6 bases remaining between them. The CDR3 length is 13 residues. Germline V gene data show CDR1 as KGHSH and CDR2 as LQKENI. The DNA for the CDR3 is TGTGCCAGCTCACCAGATCTCAACACTGAAGCTTTCTTT. Translation gives CASSPDLNTEAFF.

This clone has more than one count but fewer than ten. V and J are TRBV2 and TRBJ1-2; D may be TRBD1 (6 bases). V was pared by 5 bases and J by 13 bases, with 17 bases between. The CDR3 runs 12 residues. Germline values: CDR1 SNHLY, CDR2 FYNNEI. The CDR3 bases are TGTGCCAGCAGTAATCAGGGGCCCCTGCGCACCTTC. It codes for CASSNQGPLRTF.

The rearrangement links TRBV7-2 to TRBJ2-5; 9 positions agree with TRBD2. CDR1 and CDR2 from the germline V gene are SGHTA and FQGNSA. With V trimmed by 2 bases and J by 5 bases, 9 bases remained unmatched. The CDR3 sequence is 16 residues long. The CDR3 DNA is TGTGCCAGCAGCTTAATGGCTAGCGGGATCGGTGAGACCCAGTACTTC. Translating it yields CASSLMASGIGETQYF.

To note about this clone: Other DNA sequences within the sample encode an identical CDR3. The CDR3 DNA is TGTGCCAGCAGCTTAGGCTTCAATCAGCCCCAGCATTTT. Amino acids: CASSLGFNQPQHF. This chain connects TRBV11-2 to TRBJ1-5; D is uncertain. Trimming shortened V by 1 base and J by 3 bases, and 4 bases separated the two germline ends. The CDR3 runs to 13 residues. From germline, CDR1 is SGHAT and CDR2 FQNNGV.

The chain is built from TRBV18 and TRBJ1-5; D is perhaps TRBD1 (5 bases). The germline V gene has CDR1 KGHSH and CDR2 LQKENI. This CDR3 spans 14 amino acids. Trimming cost V 8 bases and J 5 bases, with 16 bases left between them. The CDR3 region has the DNA TGTGCCAGCACTACACTCGGGGCGGATCAGCCCCAGCATTTT. Amino acid sequence: CASTTLGADQPQHF.